This TCR beta chain stems from a study of cytomegalovirus exposure and HLA in healthy donors. Points from the study as a whole: Researchers reported in a later analysis that a missense DCLRE1C variant was tied to TCR beta V- and J-gene trimming.

PCR employed 60 Vbeta and 13 Jbeta primers. The data were produced by immunoSEQ multiplex PCR, yet TCRdb's version contains in-frame clones alone and is incomplete. The table shows tens of thousands of clones, with around 70% occurring only once. This clone was seen only a few times. Antigen: not known. This CDR3 is built from 13 residues. Trimming cost V 5 bases and J 3 bases; bases outside gene matches: 2. Germline V CDR1 and CDR2: MNHEY, SVGAGI. The chain combines TRBV6-5 with TRBJ1-1; 8 nucleotides line up with TRBD1. The specimen sequenced was PBMCs. The sequence came from a male donor in good health and CMV-seropositive. CDR3 in amino acids: CASSADRDTEAFF. The CDR3 nucleotides read TGTGCCAGCAGTGCGGACAGGGACACTGAAGCTTTCTTT.